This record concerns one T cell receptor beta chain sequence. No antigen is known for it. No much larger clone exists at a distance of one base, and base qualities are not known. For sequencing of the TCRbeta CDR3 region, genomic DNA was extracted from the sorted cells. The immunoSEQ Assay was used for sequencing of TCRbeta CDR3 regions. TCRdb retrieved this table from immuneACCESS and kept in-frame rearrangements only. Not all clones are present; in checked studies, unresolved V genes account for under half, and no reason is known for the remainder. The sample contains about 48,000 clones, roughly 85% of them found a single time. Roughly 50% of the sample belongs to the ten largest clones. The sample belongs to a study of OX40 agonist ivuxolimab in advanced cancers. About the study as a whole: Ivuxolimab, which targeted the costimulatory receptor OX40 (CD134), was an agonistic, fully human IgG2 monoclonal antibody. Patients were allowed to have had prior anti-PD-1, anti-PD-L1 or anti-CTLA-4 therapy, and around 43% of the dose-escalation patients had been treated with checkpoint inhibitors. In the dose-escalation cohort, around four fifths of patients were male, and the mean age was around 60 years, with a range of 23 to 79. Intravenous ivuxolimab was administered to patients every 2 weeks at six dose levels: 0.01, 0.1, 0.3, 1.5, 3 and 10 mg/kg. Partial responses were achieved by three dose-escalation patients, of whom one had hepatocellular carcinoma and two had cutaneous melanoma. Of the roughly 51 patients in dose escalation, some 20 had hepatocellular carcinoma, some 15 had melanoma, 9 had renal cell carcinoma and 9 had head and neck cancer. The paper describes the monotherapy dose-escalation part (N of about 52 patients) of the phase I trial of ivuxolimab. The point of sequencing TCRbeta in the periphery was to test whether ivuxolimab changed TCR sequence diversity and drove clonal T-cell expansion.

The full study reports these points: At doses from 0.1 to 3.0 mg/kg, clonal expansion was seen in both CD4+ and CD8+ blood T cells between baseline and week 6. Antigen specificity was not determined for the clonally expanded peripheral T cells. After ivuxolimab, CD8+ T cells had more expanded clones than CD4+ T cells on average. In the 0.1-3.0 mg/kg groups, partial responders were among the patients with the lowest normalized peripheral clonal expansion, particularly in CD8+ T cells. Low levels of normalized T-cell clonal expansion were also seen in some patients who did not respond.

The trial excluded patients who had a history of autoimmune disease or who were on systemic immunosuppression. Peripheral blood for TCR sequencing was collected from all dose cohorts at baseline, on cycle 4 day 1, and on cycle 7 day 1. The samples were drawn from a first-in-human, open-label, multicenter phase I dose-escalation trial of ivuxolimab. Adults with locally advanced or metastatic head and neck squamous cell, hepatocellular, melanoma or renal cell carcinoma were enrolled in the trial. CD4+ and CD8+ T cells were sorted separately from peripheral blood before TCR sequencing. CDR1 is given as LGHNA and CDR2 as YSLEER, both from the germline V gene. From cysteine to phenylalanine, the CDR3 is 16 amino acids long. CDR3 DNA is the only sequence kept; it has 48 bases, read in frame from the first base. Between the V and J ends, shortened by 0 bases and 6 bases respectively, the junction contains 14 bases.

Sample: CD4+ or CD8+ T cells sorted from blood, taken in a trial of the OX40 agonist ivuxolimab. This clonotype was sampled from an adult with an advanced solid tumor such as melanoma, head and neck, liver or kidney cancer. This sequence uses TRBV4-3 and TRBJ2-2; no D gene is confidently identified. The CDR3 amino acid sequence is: CASSQDPIGVAGELFF. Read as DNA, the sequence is TGCGCCAGCAGCCAAGATCCTATTGGGGTGGCCGGGGAGCTGTTTTTT.